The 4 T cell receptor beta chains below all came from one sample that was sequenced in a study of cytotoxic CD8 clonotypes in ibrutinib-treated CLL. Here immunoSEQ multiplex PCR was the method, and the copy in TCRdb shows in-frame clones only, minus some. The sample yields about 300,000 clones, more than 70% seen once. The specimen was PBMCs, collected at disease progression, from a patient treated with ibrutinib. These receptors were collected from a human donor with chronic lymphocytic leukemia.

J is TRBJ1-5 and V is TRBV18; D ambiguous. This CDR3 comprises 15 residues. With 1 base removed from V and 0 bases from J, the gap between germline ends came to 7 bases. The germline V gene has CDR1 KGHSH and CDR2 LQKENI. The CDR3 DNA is TGTGCCAGCTCACCACAGGGCTATAGCAATCAGCCCCAGCATTTT. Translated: CASSPQGYSNQPQHF.

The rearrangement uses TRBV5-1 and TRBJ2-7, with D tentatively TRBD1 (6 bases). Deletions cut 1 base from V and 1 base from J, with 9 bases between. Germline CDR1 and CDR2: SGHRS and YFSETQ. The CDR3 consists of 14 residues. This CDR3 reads CASSLKGVSYEQYF. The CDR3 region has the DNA TGCGCCAGCAGCTTGAAGGGGGTTTCCTACGAGCAGTACTTC.

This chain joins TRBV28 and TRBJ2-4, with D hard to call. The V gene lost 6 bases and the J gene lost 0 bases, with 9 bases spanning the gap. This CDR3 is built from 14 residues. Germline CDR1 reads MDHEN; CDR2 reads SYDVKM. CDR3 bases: TGTGCCAGCAGCCTCCCATTAGCCAAAAACATTCAGTACTTC. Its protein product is CASSLPLAKNIQYF.

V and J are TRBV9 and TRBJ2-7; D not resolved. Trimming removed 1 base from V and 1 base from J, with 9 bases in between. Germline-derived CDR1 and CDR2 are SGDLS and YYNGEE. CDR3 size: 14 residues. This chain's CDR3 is CASSVRPESYEQYF. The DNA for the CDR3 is TGTGCCAGCAGCGTACGGCCCGAATCCTACGAGCAGTACTTC.